This TCR beta chain comes out of a study of CD8+CD57+ T cells in acquired aplastic anemia. It was genomic DNA that served as the template for profiling TCR beta VDJ and CDR3. Via MiXCR, TCRdb re-called the reads, giving one row per CDR3 protein. The sample contains fewer than 200,000 distinct CDR3 sequences, around 40% of which appear only once. Trimming took 5 bases from V and 2 from J, leaving 9 bases between them. In germline, CDR1 is MNHEY, CDR2 SVGEGT. The CDR3 totals 14 residues. This TCR was recovered from a human donor in good health. The sequencing input was sorted CD4+, CD8+, or CD8+CD57+ T cells (not recorded which) from PBMCs. The rearrangement uses TRBV6-2 or TRBV6-3 and TRBJ1-4; D uncertain. The CDR3 sequence is CASSMTATNEKLFF. The CDR3 bases are TGTGCCAGCAGTATGACGGCGACTAATGAAAAACTGTTTTTT.